The 25 T cell receptor beta chains below were found in one sample sequenced in a study of PD-1 blockade in classical Hodgkin lymphoma. Profiled with immunoSEQ multiplex PCR; TCRdb holds only in-frame clones, not every one. Of about 11,000 clones in the sample, about three quarters were seen once. The patients all showed relapse after autologous stem cell transplantation, while their brentuximab vedotin exposure varied. The material sequenced was peripheral blood mononuclear cells (PBMCs), taken at baseline. The receptors come from a human donor with classical Hodgkin lymphoma.

The chain recombines TRBV13 with TRBJ2-2, with D possibly called TRBD1 or TRBD2 (5 bases each). Germline V gives CDR1 PRHDT, CDR2 FYEKMQ (reference sequence). The CDR3 runs 16 residues. Trimming left V 5 bases short and J 0 bases short, with 13 bases between. The CDR3 DNA is TGTGCCAGCAGCACCCCGGGACCTACGAACACCGGGGAGCTGTTTTTT. Its translation is CASSTPGPTNTGELFF.

The chain uses TRBV5-6 and TRBJ1-5; no definite D call. Germline values: CDR1 SGHDT, CDR2 YYEEEE. The CDR3 is made up of 15 amino acids. V dropped 4 bases and J dropped 1 base, with 12 bases sitting between them. The CDR3 region has the DNA TGTGCCAGCAGCCAAAAAATAAACAGCAATCAGCCCCAGCATTTT. It encodes CASSQKINSNQPQHF.

The gene calls are TRBV7-2 and TRBJ2-5, with D maybe TRBD2 (5 bases). TRBJ2-7 explains the end of the DNA better; the J call may be wrong. The CDR3 loop spans 17 amino acids. The V gene's germline CDR1 is SGHTA and CDR2 FQGNSA. The chain's CDR3 is CASSLEREQKTFGEQYF. The CDR3 DNA sequence: TGTGCCAGCAGCTTAGAGAGGGAACAGAAAACCTTCGGCGAGCAGTACTTC.

The chain carries TRBV7-6 and TRBJ1-5; possibly TRBD1 for D (6 bases). CDR1 and CDR2 (germline): SGHVS, FNYEAQ. CDR3 size: 13 residues. V shed 5 bases and J shed 4 bases, with 9 bases lying between them. The CDR3, as DNA: TGTGCCAGCAGCCATGGACAGAATCAGCCCCAGCATTTT. It translates to CASSHGQNQPQHF.

The chain employs TRBV7-2 and TRBJ2-1; 9 positions match TRBD1. The germline V gene encodes CDR1 SGHTA and CDR2 FQGNSA. The V segment lost 5 bases and the J segment 8 bases; nucleotides outside the gene matches: 4. The CDR3 length is 13 residues. The CDR3 nucleotides are TGTGCCAGCAGCCCAGGACAGGGGTATGAGCAGTTCTTC. Protein product: CASSPGQGYEQFF.

The V call is TRBV28, the J call TRBJ2-5; D possibly uses TRBD1 or TRBD2 (5 bases each). V was cut by 4 bases and J by 1 base, with 7 bases left in between. There are 13 residues in the CDR3. CDR1 and CDR2 (germline): MDHEN, SYDVKM. Here the CDR3 reads CASSWDGQETQYF. The CDR3 nucleotides are TGTGCCAGCAGTTGGGACGGCCAAGAGACCCAGTACTTC.

The gene calls are TRBV19 and TRBJ2-3; 13 bases are a match to TRBD2. Trimming took 6 bases from V and 2 from J; bases not matched to a gene: 8. Germline V gene lookup returns CDR1 LNHDA and CDR2 SQIVND (reference sequence). There are 17 residues in the CDR3. The CDR3 nucleotides read TGTGCCAGTAGCCGGACTAGCGGGGGTTCCCTCACAGATACGCAGTATTTT. The encoded protein is CASSRTSGGSLTDTQYF.

A single count supports this clone. V gene TRBV5-4 combines with J gene TRBJ2-4, with D maybe TRBD1 (5 bases). Per germline, CDR1 SGHNT and CDR2 YYREEE (reference sequence). The CDR3 extends over 14 amino acids. Trimming left V 0 bases short and J 4 bases short, with 8 bases between. CDR3 sequence: CASSLVDSKNIQYF. The CDR3 DNA follows: TGTGCCAGCAGCTTGGTAGACAGTAAAAACATTCAGTACTTC.

The chain employs TRBV5-1 and TRBJ1-1; a weak D match, TRBD1 (6 bases). Trimming stripped 4 bases from V and 3 bases from J, with 13 bases between. Looked up from germline, CDR1 is SGHRS and CDR2 is YFSETQ. The CDR3 is 14 amino acids. CDR3: CASSQLTGDTEAFF. Here the CDR3 DNA reads TGCGCCAGCAGCCAGCTGACAGGTGACACTGAAGCTTTCTTT. Based on the CDR3 plus reference TRBV5-1 and TRBJ1-1, the full variable domain is KAGVTQTPRYLIKTRGQQVTLSCSPISGHRSVSWYQQTPGQGLQFLFEYFSETQRNKGNFPGRFSGRQFSNSRSEMNVSTLELGDSALYLCASSQLTGDTEAFFGQGTRLTVV.

J is TRBJ2-2 and V is TRBV10-3, with a weak D call TRBD2 (6 bases). This CDR3 region has 13 residues. V was trimmed by 8 bases and J by 1 base, leaving 8 bases between them. Germline V gene lookup returns CDR1 ENHRY and CDR2 SYGVKD. The CDR3 protein is CAIGGMNTGELFF. The CDR3, as DNA: TGTGCCATCGGGGGGATGAACACCGGGGAGCTGTTTTTT.

This clone was picked up a small number of times. V is TRBV28 and J is TRBJ1-5; no clear D. The CDR3 has 14 amino acids. The V gene lost 4 bases and the J gene lost 15 bases, with 22 bases spanning the gap. Per the germline V gene, CDR1 is MDHEN and CDR2 is SYDVKM. CDR3 residues: CASSSRPGGHHSHF. The CDR3 nucleotides read TGTGCCAGCAGTTCCCGACCCGGCGGGCATCATTCGCATTTT.

This clone was counted once. The chain joins TRBV15 to TRBJ1-1, with TRBD1 matching 8 bases. The CDR3 loop spans 14 amino acids. Germline trimming cut 2 bases from V and 4 bases from J; bases unmatched to any gene: 3. The germline CDR1 and CDR2 sequences are LNHNV and YYDKDF (reference sequence). The CDR3 DNA reads TGTGCCACCAGCAGACCCGGACAGGGCACTGAAGCTTTCTTT. It yields the protein CATSRPGQGTEAFF.

This clone was seen more than once but under ten times. CDR3 sequence reads: CASSFDASGGRDTQYF. The CDR3 region has the DNA TGTGCCAGCAGCTTCGATGCTAGCGGGGGGAGAGATACGCAGTATTTT. The chain couples TRBV2 to TRBJ2-3, with TRBD2 matching 11 bases. Germline V lookup: CDR1 SNHLY, CDR2 FYNNEI. This CDR3 contains 16 residues. J lost 5 bases, V lost 6 bases, and 10 bases had no gene match. The variable domain in full, completed from reference TRBV2 and TRBJ2-3, reads EPEVTQTPSHQVTQMGQEVILRCVPISNHLYFYWYRQILGQKVEFLVSFYNNEISEKSEIFDDQFSVERPDGSNFTLKIRSTKLEDSAMYFCASSFDASGGRDTQYFGPGTRLTVL.

The rearrangement uses TRBV5-1 and TRBJ2-1; D unclear. Trimming stripped 0 bases from V and 6 bases from J, with 7 bases between. Germline V CDR1 and CDR2: SGHRS, YFSETQ. This CDR3 is built from 13 residues. The CDR3 here is CASSLGGINEQFF. The CDR3 DNA follows: TGCGCCAGCAGCTTGGGCGGTATCAATGAGCAGTTCTTC.

The chain employs TRBV4-3 and TRBJ2-6; D unclear. The CDR3 is made up of 16 amino acids. Germline CDR1 is LGHNA and CDR2 is YSLEER. V lost 1 base and J lost 0, with 7 bases in between. The CDR3 DNA is TGCGCCAGCAGCCAAGGGATAGGCTCTGGGGCCAACGTCCTGACTTTC. It specifies CASSQGIGSGANVLTF.

This clone has more than one count but fewer than ten. V is TRBV5-1 and J is TRBJ2-2; TRBD1 agrees at 7 bases. CDR1 and CDR2 (germline): SGHRS, YFSETQ. J gave up 4 bases and V 7 bases, and 4 bases lay outside the gene matches. The CDR3 consists of 13 residues. DNA of the CDR3: TGCGCCAGCTCGACAGGGCCCACCGGGGAGCTGTTTTTT. This sequence encodes CASSTGPTGELFF.

This clone was seen only once. This chain connects TRBV5-1 to TRBJ2-3, with 8 bases that match TRBD2. Germline-derived CDR1 and CDR2 are SGHRS and YFSETQ. The CDR3 extends over 16 amino acids. V dropped 3 bases and J dropped 0; count of bases not matched to a gene: 6. The CDR3 DNA reads as TGCGCCAGCAGCTACGGCGGGGGGACCAGCACAGATACGCAGTATTTT. Residues: CASSYGGGTSTDTQYF.

By its share, this clone is medium-sized (0.01 to 0.1%). V is TRBV29-1 and J is TRBJ2-1; 7 bases are shared with TRBD2. Trimming cost V 7 bases and J 2 bases; bases outside gene matches: 14. CDR1 and CDR2 (germline): SQVTM, ANQGSEA. This CDR3 spans 16 amino acids. The CDR3 reads CSGMGGGRSTYNEQFF. In DNA form, the CDR3 reads TGCAGCGGCATGGGGGGGGGACGGAGTACCTACAATGAGCAGTTCTTC.

The genes are TRBV19 and TRBJ1-2; maybe TRBD1 (6 bases). V lost 6 bases, J lost 0 bases, and 14 bases lay in between. The germline CDR1 and CDR2 sequences are LNHDA and SQIVND (reference sequence). CDR3 size: 15 residues. CDR3 nucleotide sequence: TGTGCCAGTAGGGCGCTACAGGGCGCTAACTATGGCTACACCTTC. It yields the protein CASRALQGANYGYTF.

The chain couples TRBV10-3 to TRBJ2-3, with D possibly TRBD1 on 6 matching bases. CDR3 length equals 14 residues. The V end was cut by 8 bases, the J end by 4 bases, with 16 bases between. The V gene's germline CDR1 is ENHRY and CDR2 SYGVKD. CDR3 sequence reads: CAIGDTSAADTQYF. Here the CDR3 DNA reads TGTGCCATCGGGGACACCTCGGCGGCAGATACGCAGTATTTT.

This chain uses TRBV10-3 with TRBJ1-5, with D perhaps TRBD1 (5 bases). In germline, CDR1 is ENHRY, CDR2 SYGVKD. The V end was cut by 6 bases, the J end by 2 bases, with 5 bases between. This CDR3 comprises 12 residues. CDR3 protein: CAIRQGNQPQHF. The DNA for the CDR3 is TGTGCCATCAGACAGGGCAATCAGCCCCAGCATTTT.

The V gene is TRBV10-3, the J gene TRBJ2-4; TRBD1 or TRBD2 may be the D gene (5 bases each). The CDR3 extends over 12 amino acids. Germline lookup yields CDR1 ENHRY and CDR2 SYGVKD. Deletions cut 2 bases from V and 7 bases from J, with 6 bases between. The CDR3 here is CAISEEGNIQYF. DNA for the CDR3: TGTGCCATCAGTGAGGAGGGGAACATTCAGTACTTC.

This chain uses TRBV29-1 with TRBJ2-3, with D perhaps TRBD2 (5 bases). Trimming removed 3 bases at V and 9 bases at J, with 19 bases between. This CDR3 has 14 residues. Per germline, CDR1 SQVTM and CDR2 ANQGSEA. CDR3 loop: CSVDAGLPSGTQYF. DNA of the CDR3: TGCAGCGTTGATGCGGGCCTGCCCTCGGGCACGCAGTATTTT.

This chain connects TRBV6-6 to TRBJ2-7, with a tentative D call TRBD2 (6 bases). The CDR3 sequence is 15 residues long. The V end was cut by 4 bases, the J end by 2 bases, with 15 bases between. Germline loops: CDR1 MNHNY, CDR2 SVGAGI (reference sequence). The CDR3 loop reads CASSSPRSGPYEQYF. As DNA, the CDR3 is TGTGCCAGCAGTTCCCCAAGGAGCGGGCCCTACGAGCAGTACTTC.

The chain has TRBV5-1 and TRBJ2-2, with TRBD1 matching 9 bases. The CDR3 covers 18 residues. CDR1 is SGHRS, CDR2 YFSETQ, per germline. The V and J ends lost 3 bases and 5 bases, in that order; junction bases with no gene match: 14. The CDR3 region has the DNA TGCGCCAGCAGCTGGGGACGGGACAGGGATATCAATACCGGGGAGCTGTTTTTT. Protein sequence: CASSWGRDRDINTGELFF.